One sample yielded the 7 T cell receptor beta chains listed below, sequenced in a study of blood T cells in healthy people across ages. Sample-barcoded 5' priming and a J-beta primer mix drove a second PCR of roughly 7 to 11 cycles. TCRdb reprocessed the 5' RACE reads via MiXCR and lists one record per CDR3 protein. The sample records about 810,000 distinct CDR3 sequences, roughly 35% being singletons. Sequencing was carried out using blood. The source of these receptors is a man aged 18 to 29 in good health.

On this clonotype: A read error may produce the germline difference seen at one junction end. V usage is TRBV12-3 or TRBV12-4 and J usage is TRBJ1-4, with a possible D match to TRBD1 (6 bases). The CDR3 has 13 residues. CDR3 in amino acids: CANSFDRNEKLFF. Written as DNA, the CDR3 is TGTGCCAACAGTTTCGACAGGAATGAAAAACTGTTTTTT.

The sample holds a few counts of this clonotype. The chain links TRBV2 to TRBJ2-3; 13 nucleotides align to TRBD2. V was pared by 4 bases and J by 2 bases, with 6 bases of the junction left unmatched. This CDR3 has 17 residues. Germline V gives CDR1 SNHLY, CDR2 FYNNEI. CDR3 in DNA: TGTGCCAGCAGTGTCCCCGGGACTAGCGGGGTCACAGATACGCAGTATTTT. It codes for CASSVPGTSGVTDTQYF.

This clonotype was counted a few times. V and J are TRBV20-1 and TRBJ1-5; no clear D. Germline V CDR1 and CDR2: DFQATT, SNEGSKA (reference sequence). V lost 3 bases to trimming and J lost 0 bases, with 15 bases between them. The CDR3 consists of 16 residues. CDR3 in amino acids: CSASLYSWHSNQPQHF. CDR3 nucleotides: TGCAGTGCTAGTCTGTACAGTTGGCATAGCAATCAGCCCCAGCATTTT.

V and J are TRBV30 and TRBJ2-5; no reliable D call. TRBJ2-7 matches the DNA end more closely, so the J call is doubtful. CDR3 length equals 11 residues. From germline, CDR1 is GTSNPN and CDR2 SVGIG (reference sequence). The CDR3 DNA reads as TGTGCCTGGAGTGAGGTAGACGAGCAGTACTTC. Protein product: CAWSEVDEQYF.

DNA of the CDR3: TGTGCCATCAGTGAGTCGTGGAGCGGGGGGCTGTACGAGCAGTACTTC. Translated: CAISESWSGGLYEQYF. J is TRBJ2-7 and V is TRBV10-3; 9 bases are a match to TRBD2. Germline V gives CDR1 ENHRY, CDR2 SYGVKD. The CDR3 has 16 residues. The trim removed 0 bases at V and 4 bases at J, leaving 7 bases unmatched.

The V call is TRBV10-3, the J call TRBJ1-1, with no clear D. The CDR3 spans 14 residues. V dropped 7 bases and J dropped 3 bases, with 15 bases sitting between them. Germline V lookup: CDR1 ENHRY, CDR2 SYGVKD. The CDR3 sequence is CAITGSVGDTEAFF. The DNA for the CDR3 is TGTGCCATCACTGGAAGTGTTGGGGACACTGAAGCTTTCTTT.

This clonotype was observed many times. This sequence joins TRBV7-2 and TRBJ2-3; D possibly matches TRBD1 or TRBD2 (5 bases each). CDR3 size: 13 residues. The germline V and J ends were trimmed by 10 bases and 0 bases, with 11 bases remaining between them. CDR1 is SGHTA, CDR2 FQGNSA, per germline. CDR3 in amino acids: CATHGGSTDTQYF. In nucleotides, the CDR3 is TGTGCCACCCATGGGGGTAGCACAGATACGCAGTATTTT.